This T cell receptor beta chain was captured by sequencing in a study of T cell responses to AZD1222 COVID-19 vaccine. Whole-study findings and limits: Donors, mostly white British, included more females; clonal diversity was possibly underestimated.

TCRdb's copy holds only in-frame clones and misses some; the assay was immunoSEQ multiplex PCR. Of 130,000 to 150,000 clones listed, 75% to 95% are singletons. A remark on this clone: Its antigen is currently unknown.

The receptor was isolated from an adult in good health. This specimen was peripheral blood, taken on day 0 of MenACWY control vaccination.

CDR3 nucleotide sequence: TGTGCCAGCAGCCAAGGAACAAATATTCGGCCCCAGCATTTT. Its protein is CASSQGTNIRPQHF. The rearrangement uses TRBV3-1 (or the pseudogene TRBV3-2) and TRBJ1-5; unclear D gene. The CDR3 has 14 amino acids. Deletions cut 1 base from V and 9 bases from J, with 13 bases between. Germline V gene lookup returns CDR1 LGHDT and CDR2 YNNKEL (reference sequence).